A selection of T cell receptor beta chains follows, all from one sample in a study of blood T cell repertoires in COVID-19. Only in-frame clones appear in the TCRdb table, and some are missing; sequencing was by immunoSEQ multiplex PCR. This table has about 150,000 clones, 70% to 85% appearing once. Sequenced sample: PBMCs or T cells enriched from blood (not recorded which). The receptors originated from a woman aged 70-85 years in a cohort exposed to, infected with or recovered from COVID-19 (not recorded which). CDR3s include the opening cysteine and the closing phenylalanine or tryptophan. D genes are given only for firm matches. The listing skips clone size in some rows; elsewhere it reads once, few, many or a size class.

d_call: .
j_call: TRBJ1-4
clone_size: .
v_call: TRBV12-3/TRBV12-4
cdr3_nt: TGTGCCAGCAGTCGGGGGGCGAATGAAAAACTGTTTTTT
cdr3_aa: CASSRGANEKLFF

d_call: TRBD1
j_call: TRBJ2-7
clone_size: .
v_call: TRBV4-3
cdr3_nt: TGCGCCAGCAGCCAAGATTGGGGACAGGGAAAAATCTACGAGCAGTACTTC
cdr3_aa: CASSQDWGQGKIYEQYF

d_call: .
j_call: TRBJ1-1
clone_size: .
v_call: TRBV28
cdr3_nt: TGTGCCTCTAATGGCGGATGGAACACTGAAGCTTTCTTT
cdr3_aa: CASNGGWNTEAFF

d_call: TRBD1
j_call: TRBJ1-6
clone_size: few
v_call: TRBV27
cdr3_nt: TGTGCCAGCAGAGTACAGACAGGGGCGAATTCACCCCTCCACTTT
cdr3_aa: CASRVQTGANSPLHF

d_call: TRBD1
j_call: TRBJ2-7
clone_size: once
v_call: TRBV4-2
cdr3_nt: TGTGCCAGCAGCCACGGGGACAGGGGTTTAGACGAGCAGTACTTC
cdr3_aa: CASSHGDRGLDEQYF

d_call: .
j_call: TRBJ2-5
clone_size: .
v_call: TRBV11-2
cdr3_nt: TGTGCCAGCAGCACACTACTTCAAGAGACCCAGTACTTC
cdr3_aa: CASSTLLQETQYF

d_call: TRBD1
j_call: TRBJ2-4
clone_size: .
v_call: TRBV28
cdr3_nt: TGTGCCAGTACTAGACAGGGGCGAATAAACATTCAGTACTTC
cdr3_aa: CASTRQGRINIQYF

d_call: TRBD1
j_call: TRBJ2-7
clone_size: .
v_call: TRBV10-3
cdr3_nt: TGTGCCATCAGTGAGCGGGGACAGGGGTACGAGCAGTACTTC
cdr3_aa: CAISERGQGYEQYF

d_call: .
j_call: TRBJ2-7
clone_size: .
v_call: TRBV6-2/TRBV6-3
cdr3_nt: TGTGCCAGCAGCGGACTCAGGGGGGCGACCTACGAGCAGTACTTC
cdr3_aa: CASSGLRGATYEQYF

d_call: TRBD1
j_call: TRBJ1-5
clone_size: .
v_call: TRBV19
cdr3_nt: TGTGCCAGTAGTATAGTTTTTGACAGGGTTCAGCCCCAGCATTTT
cdr3_aa: CASSIVFDRVQPQHF

d_call: .
j_call: TRBJ2-5
clone_size: .
v_call: TRBV24-1
cdr3_nt: TGTGCCACCAGCAACAGTTATGGAGAGACCCAGTACTTC
cdr3_aa: CATSNSYGETQYF

d_call: .
j_call: TRBJ1-5
clone_size: .
v_call: TRBV10-2
cdr3_nt: TGCGCCAGCAGTCGAAAACGGGGGACCAATCAGCCCCAGCATTTT
cdr3_aa: CASSRKRGTNQPQHF

d_call: .
j_call: TRBJ2-2
clone_size: once
v_call: TRBV12-5
cdr3_nt: TGTGCTAGTGGCCCACGGAGGACCTCGAACACCGGGGAGCTGTTTTTT
cdr3_aa: CASGPRRTSNTGELFF

d_call: TRBD1
j_call: TRBJ2-7
clone_size: .
v_call: TRBV28
cdr3_nt: TGTGCCAGCAGGGTACAGGGGGGAGACTACGAGCAGTACTTC
cdr3_aa: CASRVQGGDYEQYF

d_call: .
j_call: TRBJ1-1
clone_size: .
v_call: TRBV15
cdr3_nt: TGTGCCACCAGCAGAGTTGGCGGGAACACTGAAGCTTTCTTT
cdr3_aa: CATSRVGGNTEAFF

d_call: .
j_call: TRBJ2-1
clone_size: .
v_call: TRBV7-6
cdr3_nt: TGTGCCAGCAGCTTGGGGGACATTCAGTTCTTC
cdr3_aa: CASSLGDIQFF

d_call: .
j_call: TRBJ2-1
clone_size: .
v_call: TRBV12-3/TRBV12-4
cdr3_nt: TGTGCCAGCAGTTTAAGGGGATATGAGCAGTTCTTC
cdr3_aa: CASSLRGYEQFF

d_call: TRBD2
j_call: TRBJ2-1
clone_size: .
v_call: TRBV5-1
cdr3_nt: TGCGCCAGCAGTTTTCACCTAGCGGGAGGGCGGAATGAGCAGTTCTTC
cdr3_aa: CASSFHLAGGRNEQFF

d_call: TRBD2
j_call: TRBJ2-7
clone_size: .
v_call: TRBV6-5
cdr3_nt: TGTGCCAGCAGTCTAGCGGCACTGTACGAGCAGTACTTC
cdr3_aa: CASSLAALYEQYF

d_call: .
j_call: TRBJ2-5
clone_size: few
v_call: TRBV5-5
cdr3_nt: TGTGCCAGCAGCTCCGCGGACACCTCATTCCAAGAGACCCAGTACTTC
cdr3_aa: CASSSADTSFQETQYF

d_call: TRBD1
j_call: TRBJ2-7
clone_size: .
v_call: TRBV6-5
cdr3_nt: TGTGCCAGCAGTTACCTTTCCGGGACAGGGGGTTACGAGCAGTACTTC
cdr3_aa: CASSYLSGTGGYEQYF

d_call: .
j_call: TRBJ2-7
clone_size: .
v_call: TRBV24-1
cdr3_nt: TGTGCCACCAGTGTGTCCGCGGGCAACTACGAGCAGTACTTC
cdr3_aa: CATSVSAGNYEQYF

d_call: .
j_call: TRBJ1-2
clone_size: .
v_call: TRBV5-6
cdr3_nt: TGTGCCAGCAGCCCTACCGGGTGGACAGTATCCTATGGCTACACCTTC
cdr3_aa: CASSPTGWTVSYGYTF

d_call: TRBD2
j_call: TRBJ2-1
clone_size: .
v_call: TRBV11-3
cdr3_nt: TGTGCCAGCAGCCTTGGGAGGGTCTCCTACAATGAGCAGTTCTTC
cdr3_aa: CASSLGRVSYNEQFF

d_call: .
j_call: TRBJ1-2
clone_size: .
v_call: TRBV2
cdr3_nt: TGTGCCAGCAGTTATGTCGATACATCTCTCACCTTC
cdr3_aa: CASSYVDTSLTF

d_call: .
j_call: TRBJ2-5
clone_size: .
v_call: TRBV3-1/TRBV3-2
cdr3_nt: TGTGCCAGCAGCCAATCCGGGGGTCGCGAGACCCAGTACTTC
cdr3_aa: CASSQSGGRETQYF

d_call: .
j_call: TRBJ1-2
clone_size: once
v_call: TRBV12-3/TRBV12-4
cdr3_nt: TGTGCCAGCAGCCAGGCCCTCATAGATGGCTACACCTTC
cdr3_aa: CASSQALIDGYTF

d_call: .
j_call: TRBJ2-5
clone_size: .
v_call: TRBV24-1
cdr3_nt: TGTGCCACCCCTGACTTCGGGGAGACCCAGTACTTC
cdr3_aa: CATPDFGETQYF

d_call: .
j_call: TRBJ2-7
clone_size: .
v_call: TRBV6-5
cdr3_nt: TGTGCCAGCAGTTACTCTCAGACACAAACCTACGAGCAGTACTTC
cdr3_aa: CASSYSQTQTYEQYF

d_call: .
j_call: TRBJ2-7
clone_size: once
v_call: TRBV28
cdr3_nt: TGTGCCAGCAGTAACCCGGGTCCAATCTACGAGCAGTACTTC
cdr3_aa: CASSNPGPIYEQYF

d_call: TRBD1
j_call: TRBJ1-1
clone_size: .
v_call: TRBV28
cdr3_nt: TGTGCCAGCAGTTTGGAGGGGACAGGGGAAGCTTTCTTT
cdr3_aa: CASSLEGTGEAFF

d_call: .
j_call: TRBJ2-7
clone_size: .
v_call: TRBV6-5
cdr3_nt: TGTGCCAGCAGGAACCTCGCGCGTGACGAGCAGTACTTC
cdr3_aa: CASRNLARDEQYF

d_call: .
j_call: TRBJ2-2
clone_size: .
v_call: TRBV7-3
cdr3_nt: TGTGCCAGCAGCTTAGGCATGACCGGGGAGCTGTTTTTT
cdr3_aa: CASSLGMTGELFF

d_call: TRBD1
j_call: TRBJ1-2
clone_size: .
v_call: TRBV4-1
cdr3_nt: TGCGCCAGCAGCCAAGGGGCCGGACAGGGAAGGGACTATGGCTACACCTTC
cdr3_aa: CASSQGAGQGRDYGYTF

d_call: .
j_call: TRBJ2-5
clone_size: .
v_call: TRBV30
cdr3_nt: TGTGCCTGGGGGGGGAGTGGGGCCCAGTACTTC
cdr3_aa: CAWGGSGAQYF

d_call: TRBD1
j_call: TRBJ1-2
clone_size: .
v_call: TRBV7-3
cdr3_nt: TGTGCCAGCAGCGTGACAGGGGGCAAAGTTGGCGGCTACACCTTC
cdr3_aa: CASSVTGGKVGGYTF

d_call: TRBD1
j_call: TRBJ2-3
clone_size: .
v_call: TRBV28
cdr3_nt: TGTGCCAGCAGTTTCCCGGGACAGGGACCAGATACGCAGTATTTT
cdr3_aa: CASSFPGQGPDTQYF

d_call: .
j_call: TRBJ2-3
clone_size: .
v_call: TRBV7-2
cdr3_nt: TGTGCCAGCAGCTTCCCCGGGGCAGATACGCAGTATTTT
cdr3_aa: CASSFPGADTQYF

d_call: .
j_call: TRBJ1-1
clone_size: .
v_call: TRBV7-3
cdr3_nt: TGTGCCAGCAGCTTAGGTCCGGGGAACGAAGCTTTCTTT
cdr3_aa: CASSLGPGNEAFF

d_call: .
j_call: TRBJ1-1
clone_size: many
v_call: TRBV7-9
cdr3_nt: TGTGCCAGCAGCTCCCAAGGGGCCGGACCGAACACTGAAGCTTTCTTT
cdr3_aa: CASSSQGAGPNTEAFF

d_call: .
j_call: TRBJ1-3
clone_size: .
v_call: TRBV10-3
cdr3_nt: TGTGCCATCAGTGATCCGGGGAGGGGTGCTGGAAACACCATATATTTT
cdr3_aa: CAISDPGRGAGNTIYF

d_call: TRBD2
j_call: TRBJ2-5
clone_size: .
v_call: TRBV19
cdr3_nt: TGTGCCGTCGGGGGGATCAGAGAGACCCAGTACTTC
cdr3_aa: CAVGGIRETQYF

d_call: .
j_call: TRBJ1-1
clone_size: .
v_call: TRBV5-1
cdr3_nt: TGCGCCAGCAGCACATTGCAAAGGGGGAACACTGAAGCTTTCTTT
cdr3_aa: CASSTLQRGNTEAFF

d_call: .
j_call: TRBJ2-1
clone_size: .
v_call: TRBV6-1
cdr3_nt: TGTGCCAGCAGTGAAGTCCCGACAGGATTGTGGTTCTTC
cdr3_aa: CASSEVPTGLWFF

d_call: .
j_call: TRBJ1-2
clone_size: .
v_call: TRBV28
cdr3_nt: TGTGCCAGCAGATTGACGGGGAATGGCTACACCTTC
cdr3_aa: CASRLTGNGYTF

d_call: TRBD1
j_call: TRBJ2-7
clone_size: .
v_call: TRBV24-1
cdr3_nt: TGTGCCACCAGTTTGGACAGGGGCTACGAGCAGTACTTC
cdr3_aa: CATSLDRGYEQYF

d_call: .
j_call: TRBJ2-3
clone_size: .
v_call: TRBV19
cdr3_nt: TGTGCCAGTAGTACCCTAGTCGCCCCCACAGATACGCAGTATTTT
cdr3_aa: CASSTLVAPTDTQYF

d_call: .
j_call: TRBJ2-7
clone_size: .
v_call: TRBV2
cdr3_nt: TGTGCCAGCAGTGTTCAGGGTAACGAGCAGTACTTC
cdr3_aa: CASSVQGNEQYF